The rows below give T cell receptor beta chains drawn from one sample of a study of low-dose radiotherapy and immunotherapy resistance in tumors. TCRdb re-derived calls from the reads in MiXCR, one entry per CDR3 protein. The table has 57,000 or so distinct CDR3 sequences, almost 25% seen once. Here the sequenced sample was PBMCs, taken before treatment. The source of these receptors is a male donor with prostate cancer. CDR3s include the opening cysteine and the closing phenylalanine or tryptophan. The order of the fields is D gene, J gene, V gene, clone size, CDR3 DNA, CDR3 protein. A D gene is named only where the DNA matches it firmly. A row's size may be missing; if present it is once, few, many or a size class.

D: .
J: TRBJ2-2
V: TRBV10-3
size: many
DNA: TGTGCCATCAGTGAGTCGTGGAACACCGGGGAGCTGTTTTTT
CDR3: CAISESWNTGELFF

D: TRBD2
J: TRBJ2-7
V: TRBV27
size: .
DNA: TGTGCCAGCAGTTTACACCGACTAGCGGGGGGGCCGGGTGAGCAGTACTTC
CDR3: CASSLHRLAGGPGEQYF

D: TRBD2
J: TRBJ2-7
V: TRBV29-1
size: many
DNA: TGCAGCGTCGCGCCGGGACTAGCGGGAACCGCCTACGAGCAGTACTTC
CDR3: CSVAPGLAGTAYEQYF

D: .
J: TRBJ2-3
V: TRBV6-1
size: many
DNA: TGTGCCAGCAGTGAAACACAGGGTGATTATACGCAGTATTTT
CDR3: CASSETQGDYTQYF

D: .
J: TRBJ1-4
V: TRBV4-1
size: many
DNA: TGCGCCAGCAGCCAAGTGATGGGTGAAAAACTGTTTTTT
CDR3: CASSQVMGEKLFF

D: .
J: TRBJ1-2
V: TRBV29-1
size: medium-sized
DNA: TGCAGCGCCCAGGGCAGGGGCGCTGGCTACACCTTC
CDR3: CSAQGRGAGYTF

D: TRBD2
J: TRBJ2-7
V: TRBV29-1
size: many
DNA: TGCAGCGTAAGTAGCGGGGGCTTACGTGGCGAGCAGTACTTC
CDR3: CSVSSGGLRGEQYF

D: TRBD2
J: TRBJ2-1
V: TRBV20-1
size: many
DNA: TGCAGCCCGGGAGGCTATTCCTACAATGAGCAGTTCTTC
CDR3: CSPGGYSYNEQFF

D: TRBD1
J: TRBJ2-6
V: TRBV28
size: .
DNA: TGTGCCAGCAGCCAGACAGGGGCCTACGTCCTGACTTTC
CDR3: CASSQTGAYVLTF

D: .
J: TRBJ1-2
V: TRBV10-2
size: many
DNA: TGCGCCAGCAGTTCCCGGGAGGGCGATGGCTACACCTTC
CDR3: CASSSREGDGYTF

D: TRBD1
J: TRBJ2-7
V: TRBV6-2/TRBV6-3
size: many
DNA: TGTGCCAGCACCCTAGGGGGACAGGGATACGAGCAGTACTTC
CDR3: CASTLGGQGYEQYF

D: .
J: TRBJ2-7
V: TRBV7-2
size: many
DNA: TGTGCCAGCAGCTTTGGTACTTCACAGGTTTCCTACGAGCAGTACTTC
CDR3: CASSFGTSQVSYEQYF

D: .
J: TRBJ2-1
V: TRBV5-5
size: once
DNA: TGTGCCAGCAGCTTGATTTTCGATGAGCAGTTCTTC
CDR3: CASSLIFDEQFF

D: TRBD2
J: TRBJ2-7
V: TRBV6-2/TRBV6-3
size: many
DNA: TGTGCCAGCAGTGAACTAGCGGGAGGGTCCTACGAGCAGTACTTC
CDR3: CASSELAGGSYEQYF

D: .
J: TRBJ2-1
V: TRBV5-1
size: .
DNA: TGCGCCAGCAGCTTGGCCCAAAGTTACAATGAGCAGTTCTTC
CDR3: CASSLAQSYNEQFF

D: TRBD2
J: TRBJ2-7
V: TRBV28
size: few
DNA: TGTGCCAGCAGAGTTTGGGACCAGGGGACTAGCGGCTCCTACGAGCAGTACTTC
CDR3: CASRVWDQGTSGSYEQYF

D: .
J: TRBJ2-3
V: TRBV21-1
size: .
DNA: TGTGCCAGCAGCCTAAGGGGACAGTCGAACCCTAGCACAGATACGCAGTATTTT
CDR3: CASSLRGQSNPSTDTQYF

D: .
J: TRBJ2-5
V: TRBV2
size: few
DNA: TGTGCCAGCAGTGAACAGGTCCAAGAGACCCAGTACTTC
CDR3: CASSEQVQETQYF

D: .
J: TRBJ2-3
V: TRBV28
size: many
DNA: TGTGCCAGCAGTTCCGTCCGGGACCCCGGGGAAGATACGCAGTATTTT
CDR3: CASSSVRDPGEDTQYF

D: TRBD1
J: TRBJ1-4
V: TRBV5-6
size: .
DNA: TGTGCCAGCAGTTTCGGACAGGGTAGTGAAAAACTGTTTTTT
CDR3: CASSFGQGSEKLFF

D: .
J: TRBJ1-1
V: TRBV29-1
size: few
DNA: TGCAGCGTTGGGACACAGAACACTGAAGCTTTCTTT
CDR3: CSVGTQNTEAFF

D: TRBD2
J: TRBJ2-1
V: TRBV5-1
size: many
DNA: TGCGCCAGCAGCTTAAGCGGGAGCGGGAATGAGCAGTTCTTC
CDR3: CASSLSGSGNEQFF

D: .
J: TRBJ2-1
V: TRBV27
size: many
DNA: TGTGCCAGCAGATTCACTCGGAGCTCCTACAATGAGCAGTTCTTC
CDR3: CASRFTRSSYNEQFF

D: .
J: TRBJ2-7
V: TRBV5-1
size: .
DNA: TGCGCCAGCAGCTCGGAGGCAGGGAGCAGGGACGAGCAGTACTTC
CDR3: CASSSEAGSRDEQYF

D: .
J: TRBJ2-3
V: TRBV14
size: many
DNA: TGTGCCAGCAGCCAAGTAATAGGCCCGACGAATACGCAGTATTTT
CDR3: CASSQVIGPTNTQYF

D: .
J: TRBJ2-1
V: TRBV5-4
size: few
DNA: TGTGCCAGCAGCTATCAGGGGACTGAGCAGTTCTTC
CDR3: CASSYQGTEQFF

D: .
J: TRBJ2-1
V: TRBV29-1
size: few
DNA: TGCAGCGTTGTAGACAGGAGGCCTGAGCAGTTCTTC
CDR3: CSVVDRRPEQFF

D: .
J: TRBJ1-3
V: TRBV6-6
size: many
DNA: TGTGCCAGCAGTTACTCGGAGGCAGGAAACACCATATATTTT
CDR3: CASSYSEAGNTIYF

D: TRBD1
J: TRBJ2-7
V: TRBV28
size: .
DNA: TGTGCCAGCAGTTTACCCGGGACAGGGTACGAGCAGTACTTC
CDR3: CASSLPGTGYEQYF

D: .
J: TRBJ1-1
V: TRBV29-1
size: many
DNA: TGCAGCGTTGGTAGTCAGACGAACACTGAAGCTTTCTTT
CDR3: CSVGSQTNTEAFF

D: TRBD1
J: TRBJ2-1
V: TRBV5-4
size: few
DNA: TGTGCCAGCAGCTCTACAGGGGTCTCCTACAATGAGCAGTTCTTC
CDR3: CASSSTGVSYNEQFF

D: .
J: TRBJ2-3
V: TRBV7-2
size: many
DNA: TGTGCCAGCAGCCGAAAATTGGGGGAAACAGATACGCAGTATTTT
CDR3: CASSRKLGETDTQYF

D: .
J: TRBJ2-6
V: TRBV5-6
size: .
DNA: TGTGCCAGCAGGCTAGCCGGCCGGGGAGGATCTGGGGCCAACGTCCTGACTTTC
CDR3: CASRLAGRGGSGANVLTF

D: TRBD1
J: TRBJ1-5
V: TRBV10-2
size: many
DNA: TGCGCCAGCAGTCAAAAGATACAGGGGATTAGCAATCAGCCCCAGCATTTT
CDR3: CASSQKIQGISNQPQHF

D: .
J: TRBJ2-1
V: TRBV7-2
size: many
DNA: TGTGCCAGCAGCTTAGTGGCGGGGGCTTTAGATGAGCAGTTCTTC
CDR3: CASSLVAGALDEQFF

D: .
J: TRBJ2-3
V: TRBV5-5
size: medium-sized
DNA: TGTGCCAGCACATTGCAGGTACAGGCTAGCACAGATACGCAGTATTTT
CDR3: CASTLQVQASTDTQYF

D: TRBD2
J: TRBJ2-1
V: TRBV2
size: .
DNA: TGTGCCAGCACAATTCGTCGGGCGGGAGGCTACAATGAGCAGTTCTTC
CDR3: CASTIRRAGGYNEQFF

D: .
J: TRBJ2-2
V: TRBV2
size: few
DNA: TGTGCCAGCAGTGGAAACAGGCAGAACACCGGGGAGCTGTTTTTT
CDR3: CASSGNRQNTGELFF

D: TRBD1
J: TRBJ2-2
V: TRBV3-1
size: many
DNA: TGTGCCAGCAGCCCCGGGACAGCCGGGGAGCTGTTTTTT
CDR3: CASSPGTAGELFF

D: .
J: TRBJ2-6
V: TRBV19
size: many
DNA: TGTGCCAGTAGTATCCTGAGGCTAGCTGGGGCCAACGTCCTGACTTTC
CDR3: CASSILRLAGANVLTF

D: TRBD2
J: TRBJ2-7
V: TRBV7-2
size: many
DNA: TGTGCCAGCACCTCTAGCGGGAGGTCGAGGGAGCAGTACTTC
CDR3: CASTSSGRSREQYF

D: TRBD2
J: TRBJ2-5
V: TRBV7-9
size: many
DNA: TGTGCCAGCAGCTCCGGGACTAGCGGGATCCAAGAGACCCAGTACTTC
CDR3: CASSSGTSGIQETQYF

D: .
J: TRBJ2-7
V: TRBV10-3
size: many
DNA: TGTGCCACGGGACTGGGGTGGGGAGAGCAGTACTTC
CDR3: CATGLGWGEQYF

D: TRBD1
J: TRBJ2-1
V: TRBV29-1
size: .
DNA: TGCAGCGGAGGGACAGGGGACCATGAGCAGTTCTTC
CDR3: CSGGTGDHEQFF

D: .
J: TRBJ2-5
V: TRBV2
size: many
DNA: TGTGCCAGCGGGGGGAGCAGGGGCGGCGAGACCCAGTACTTC
CDR3: CASGGSRGGETQYF

D: .
J: TRBJ2-3
V: TRBV20-1
size: many
DNA: TGCAGTGCCTCCGGACAGCACACAGATACGCAGTATTTT
CDR3: CSASGQHTDTQYF

D: .
J: TRBJ2-2
V: TRBV5-5
size: many
DNA: TGTGCCAGCAGCTCGTGGGACTCCGCGAACACCGGGGAGCTGTTTTTT
CDR3: CASSSWDSANTGELFF

D: TRBD1
J: TRBJ1-1
V: TRBV20-1
size: many
DNA: TGCAGTGCTAGGGAGGGGGCAAGCACTGAAGCTTTCTTT
CDR3: CSAREGASTEAFF

D: TRBD1
J: TRBJ1-4
V: TRBV6-2/TRBV6-3
size: many
DNA: TGTGCCAGCAGCGCCCGACAGGGATTAAATGAAAAACTGTTTTTT
CDR3: CASSARQGLNEKLFF

D: TRBD2
J: TRBJ2-7
V: TRBV5-1
size: many
DNA: TGCGCCAGCAGCTTTCGGACTAGCGAAGAGCAGTACTTC
CDR3: CASSFRTSEEQYF